The 28 T cell receptor beta chains given below trace back to one sample, sequenced in a study of T cell clonality in common variable immunodeficiency. Study conclusions and caveats: Fewer deletions and N-nucleotide insertions were reportedly seen in common variable immunodeficiency TCR beta sequences.

Data came from immunoSEQ multiplex PCR; TCRdb stores just in-frame clones and leaves some out. The sample was found to contain roughly 42,000 clones, and every one recurs. The antigens of these receptors remain unknown. Sequences were obtained from peripheral blood mononuclear cells. These receptors were collected from a human donor with common variable immunodeficiency.

A word on this clone: The read ends 3 residues early relative to the CDR3; the germline J gene fills the gap. The J gene is TRBJ1-5, the V gene TRBV19, with D tentatively TRBD1 (5 bases). The germline V gene has CDR1 LNHDA and CDR2 SQIVND (reference sequence). CDR3 size: 15 residues. V lost 6 bases and J 4 bases, leaving 16 bases between the germline ends. CDR3 sequence: CASRGGLGRNQPQHF. The CDR3 DNA, read in part, is TGTGCCAGTAGGGGGGGGTTGGGTAGGAATCAGCCC.

This clone came up many times. The CDR3 extends 3 residues past the end of the read, so its final part is completed from the germline J gene. The chain carries TRBV10-1 and TRBJ2-3, with 7 bases aligning to TRBD2. This CDR3 has 14 residues. Trimming at V came to 5 bases and at J to 1 base, leaving 3 bases not matched to a gene. Germline V CDR1 and CDR2: WNHNN, SYGVQD (reference sequence). The chain's CDR3 is CASSPGLRTDTQYF. Partial CDR3 DNA: TGCGCCAGCAGTCCGGGACTACGCACAGATACG.

This clone was seen more than once but under ten times. The CDR3 end falls 3 residues outside the read, so it is completed with the germline J gene. The chain links TRBV19 to TRBJ2-4; the D gene is possibly TRBD2 (6 bases). The CDR3 extends over 16 amino acids. V lost 1 base to trimming and J lost 4 bases, with 14 bases between them. CDR1 and CDR2 from the germline V gene are LNHDA and SQIVND (reference sequence). The CDR3: CASSIVSAGQKNIQYF. CDR3 DNA, as far as it was read: TGTGCCAGTAGTATAGTTTCAGCGGGCCAGAAAAACATT. The whole variable domain, remainder taken from reference TRBV19 and TRBJ2-4, is DGGITQSPKYLFRKEGQNVTLSCEQNLNHDAMYWYRQDPGQGLRLIYYSQIVNDFQKGDIAEGYSVSREKKESFPLTVTSAQKNPTAFYLCASSIVSAGQKNIQYFGAGTRLSVL.

This clone was seen a few times. The CDR3 extends 3 residues past the end of the read, so its final part is completed from the germline J gene. V is TRBV7-9 and J is TRBJ1-1; 8 nucleotides align to TRBD1. V lost 6 bases, J lost 5 bases, and 8 bases stayed unmatched. This CDR3 region has 14 residues. Germline assignment: CDR1 SEHNR and CDR2 FQNEAQ (reference sequence). The DNA read from the CDR3 is TGTGCCAGCAGAGAAACAGGGGGAGGAACTGAA. This codes for CASRETGGGTE. The full-length CDR3 reads as CASRETGGGTEAFF.

CDR3: CSARGERGSYEQYF. The CDR3 DNA, read in part, is TGCAGTGCTAGAGGCGAGCGGGGCTCCTACGAG. The V call is TRBV20-1, the J call TRBJ2-7; 7 bases are a match to TRBD2. The read is 3 residues too short to cover the CDR3 end, so that end is filled in from the germline J gene. Germline assignment: CDR1 DFQATT and CDR2 SNEGSKA (reference sequence). Unmatched junction bases numbered 3, after V lost 1 base and J lost 0 bases. The CDR3 sequence is 14 residues long.

This clone was recorded many times. The CDR3 is cut off 3 residues early in the read; its end comes from the germline J gene. V and J are TRBV2 and TRBJ2-3, with TRBD2 identical over 9 bases. Germline CDR1 SNHLY, CDR2 FYNNEI. The ends lost 6 bases at V and 0 bases at J; junction bases unmatched: 4. The CDR3 sequence is 15 residues long. The covered CDR3 bases are TGTGCCAGCAGAAGACTAGCGGTTAGCACAGATACG. Its translation is CASRRLAVSTDT. The whole CDR3 sequence is CASRRLAVSTDTQYF.

Ten or more counts support this clone. Sequencing ends 3 residues short of the CDR3 end; the germline J gene provides the rest. This chain uses TRBV5-1 with TRBJ2-1; D unresolved. Trimming shortened V by 1 base and J by 4 bases, and 6 bases separated the two germline ends. This CDR3 comprises 13 residues. In germline, CDR1 is SGHRS, CDR2 YFSETQ. CDR3 loop: CASSLNGYNEQFF. The part of the CDR3 DNA that was read is TGCGCCAGCAGCTTGAACGGTTACAATGAG.

As regards this clone: The read terminates 3 residues ahead of where the CDR3 ends, so the germline J gene completes it. V usage is TRBV2 and J usage is TRBJ2-7; D gene ambiguous. Germline values: CDR1 SNHLY, CDR2 FYNNEI. V lost 10 bases to trimming and J lost 0 bases, with 10 bases between them. There are 12 residues in the CDR3. The sequenced part of the CDR3 DNA is TGTGCCACCTCGACATACTCCTACGAG. Translation gives CATSTYSYE. The complete CDR3 sequence is CATSTYSYEQYF.

This clone appeared many times. The read comes to an end 3 residues before the CDR3 does, leaving the germline J gene to fill in the end. The chain recombines TRBV5-6 with TRBJ2-7, with TRBD1 matching 8 bases. The germline V gene encodes CDR1 SGHDT and CDR2 YYEEEE. Trimming at V came to 1 base and at J to 5 bases, leaving 5 bases not matched to a gene. The CDR3 has 14 residues. This chain's CDR3 is CASSLQGALDEQYF. The sequenced part of the CDR3 DNA is TGTGCCAGCAGCTTGCAGGGGGCGCTCGACGAG.

This clone has at least ten counts. The sequenced CDR3 bases are TGTGCCAGCAGCTTTCTAGCGGGGTCCTACAATGAG. Its protein is CASSFLAGSYNE. The CDR3 in its entirety is CASSFLAGSYNEQFF. The J gene is TRBJ2-1, the V gene TRBV7-9; 9 bases fit TRBD2. The read finishes 3 residues shy of the CDR3 end, and the germline J gene is used to complete it. Trimming cost V 3 bases and J 1 base; bases outside gene matches: 1. This CDR3 is built from 15 residues. CDR1 is SEHNR and CDR2 is FQNEAQ in the germline V gene (reference sequence).

Ten or more counts support this clone. Sequencing ends 3 residues short of the CDR3 end; the germline J gene provides the rest. The genes are TRBV5-1 and TRBJ2-7, with D possibly matching TRBD1 (6 bases). The germline gives CDR1 SGHRS, CDR2 YFSETQ. Trimming removed 3 bases from V and 5 bases from J, with 9 bases in between. CDR3 length equals 12 residues. CDR3 loop: CASSSQGNEQYF. CDR3 bases read: TGCGCCAGCAGCTCCCAGGGGAACGAG. The full variable domain, with the rest looked up from reference TRBV5-1 and TRBJ2-7, is KAGVTQTPRYLIKTRGQQVTLSCSPISGHRSVSWYQQTPGQGLQFLFEYFSETQRNKGNFPGRFSGRQFSNSRSEMNVSTLELGDSALYLCASSSQGNEQYFGPGTRLTVT.

This clone came up many times. The DNA ends 3 residues before the CDR3 does, and the rest of the CDR3 is filled in from the germline J gene. In the same sample, other DNA sequences code for this CDR3. V gene TRBV20-1 combines with J gene TRBJ2-7; 10 bases map to TRBD1. The CDR3 runs to 16 residues. J was trimmed by 5 bases and V by 0 bases; bases with no gene match: 10. Germline assignment: CDR1 DFQATT and CDR2 SNEGSKA (reference sequence). Incomplete CDR3 DNA: TGCAGTGCTAGAGATCCGAAGGGACAGGGGTTGAACGAG. Translated: CSARDPKGQGLNE. The full CDR3 is CSARDPKGQGLNEQYF.

This clone was counted many times. From the germline J gene comes the end of the CDR3, since the read stops 3 residues before it. The V and J genes are TRBV2 and TRBJ2-5; 8 bases align to TRBD1. V shed 9 bases, J shed 4 bases, and the junction held 4 bases outside the gene matches. From germline, CDR1 is SNHLY and CDR2 FYNNEI. This CDR3 has 12 amino acids. The part of the CDR3 DNA that was read is TGTGCCAGTACAGGGGGAAGAGAGACC. Protein product: CASTGGRET. The complete CDR3 sequence is CASTGGRETQYF. Looking up the rest from reference TRBV2 and TRBJ2-5 gives the full variable domain: EPEVTQTPSHQVTQMGQEVILRCVPISNHLYFYWYRQILGQKVEFLVSFYNNEISEKSEIFDDQFSVERPDGSNFTLKIRSTKLEDSAMYFCASTGGRETQYFGPGTRLLVL.

This clone was detected a few times. The observed sequence ends 3 residues before the CDR3 terminus, with the missing tail filled in from the germline J gene. V and J are TRBV30 and TRBJ2-7; possible D gene TRBD1, 6 bases. This CDR3 region has 12 residues. CDR1 and CDR2 (germline): GTSNPN, SVGIG (reference sequence). Trimming took 5 bases from V and 1 from J, leaving 9 bases between them. The covered CDR3 bases are TGTGCCTGGGAAACAGGGTCCTACGAG. Its translation is CAWETGSYE. The entire CDR3 protein reads CAWETGSYEQYF.

Ten or more counts support this clone. The read terminates 3 residues ahead of where the CDR3 ends, so the germline J gene completes it. The rearrangement joins TRBV19 to TRBJ2-2, with TRBD1 as a possible D gene (6 bases). V was pared by 3 bases and J by 2 bases, with 13 bases between. Germline V gives CDR1 LNHDA, CDR2 SQIVND (reference sequence). The CDR3 is made up of 16 amino acids. The sequenced CDR3 bases are TGTGCCAGTAGTATCAACAGGGCTGGTAACACCGGGGAG. Translating it yields CASSINRAGNTGE. The complete CDR3 sequence is CASSINRAGNTGELFF.

This clone showed up many times. The CDR3 DNA, read in part, is TGTGCCAGCAGCTTCGGGACAGCTGAA. This encodes CASSFGTAE. The CDR3 in its entirety is CASSFGTAEAFF. The V call is TRBV7-9, the J call TRBJ1-1; 7 bases line up with TRBD1. The read stops 3 residues short of the end of the CDR3; the missing end is completed from the germline J gene. CDR1 SEHNR and CDR2 FQNEAQ come from the germline V gene (reference sequence). Unmatched junction bases numbered 1, after V lost 3 bases and J lost 6 bases. CDR3 size: 12 residues.

As for this clone: Read data end 3 residues before the CDR3 end; the end is taken from the germline J gene. This chain uses TRBV19 with TRBJ1-6; the D gene is possibly TRBD1 (5 bases). Germline V gene data show CDR1 as LNHDA and CDR2 as SQIVND (reference sequence). Trimming left V 3 bases short and J 10 bases short, with 13 bases between. This CDR3 contains 14 residues. CDR3 amino acids: CASSIQGSKSPLHF. CDR3 DNA, as far as it was read: TGTGCCAGTAGTATTCAGGGATCGAAGTCACCC. Complete variable domain (other parts from reference TRBV19 and TRBJ1-6): DGGITQSPKYLFRKEGQNVTLSCEQNLNHDAMYWYRQDPGQGLRLIYYSQIVNDFQKGDIAEGYSVSREKKESFPLTVTSAQKNPTAFYLCASSIQGSKSPLHFGNGTRLTVT.

At least ten counts were recorded for this clone. The read is 3 residues too short to cover the CDR3 end, so that end is filled in from the germline J gene. The chain recombines TRBV5-1 with TRBJ2-3; no clear D gene. The CDR3 spans 16 residues. V lost 0 bases and J 0 bases, leaving 11 bases between the germline ends. Germline CDR1 and CDR2: SGHRS and YFSETQ. CDR3 DNA, as far as it was read: TGCGCCAGCAGCTTGGCCAGGTCCGCTAGCACAGATACG. Protein product: CASSLARSASTDT. The whole CDR3 region reads CASSLARSASTDTQYF.

Turning to this clone: The read ends 3 residues before the CDR3 terminus; that terminus is restored from the germline J gene. The J gene is TRBJ2-2, the V gene TRBV19; 8 bases align to TRBD2. Germline assignment: CDR1 LNHDA and CDR2 SQIVND (reference sequence). This CDR3 is 17 amino acids long. V shed 5 bases and J 4 bases; nucleotides not matched to a gene: 12. The part of the CDR3 DNA that was read is TGTGCCAGTAGTCGACGGACTCCAGCGGGAGTCACCGGGGAG. It yields the protein CASSRRTPAGVTGE. The full CDR3 sequence reads CASSRRTPAGVTGELFF.

On this clone itself: The read ends 3 residues shy of where the CDR3 ends; the end is completed using the germline J gene. The chain employs TRBV20-1 and TRBJ2-7, with 9 nucleotides matching TRBD2. CDR3 length: 18 amino acids. V was pared by 4 bases and J by 0 bases, with 16 bases of the junction left unmatched. Germline loops: CDR1 DFQATT, CDR2 SNEGSKA (reference sequence). The CDR3 sequence is CSANRGAAGGRSSYEQYF. Partial CDR3 DNA: TGCAGTGCTAACCGTGGAGCAGCGGGAGGCCGGAGCTCCTACGAG.

There are a few counts of this clone. The sequenced CDR3 bases are TGCAGTGCTAGAGCCCCCGGGGGGCGCGGAAACACC. It codes for CSARAPGGRGNT. The CDR3 in its entirety is CSARAPGGRGNTIYF. The rearrangement joins TRBV20-1 to TRBJ1-3; weak D call: TRBD1 (6 bases). Coverage ceases 3 residues before the CDR3 finishes, and the germline J gene fills in the end. The V end lost 1 base, the J end lost 4 bases, and 14 bases lay between the germline ends. This CDR3 spans 15 amino acids. The V gene's germline CDR1 is DFQATT and CDR2 SNEGSKA (reference sequence).

As regards this clone: The read ends 3 residues before the CDR3 terminus; that terminus is restored from the germline J gene. V and J are TRBV19 and TRBJ1-5, with 7 bases lining up with TRBD1. CDR1 is LNHDA, CDR2 SQIVND, per germline (reference sequence). This CDR3 region has 16 residues. The J segment lost 3 bases and the V segment lost 3 bases, leaving 8 bases of the junction unmatched. The DNA read from the CDR3 is TGTGCCAGTAGTATTCGACAGGGAAGGGCCAATCAGCCC. It translates to CASSIRQGRANQP. The whole CDR3 protein reads CASSIRQGRANQPQHF.

This clone was observed a handful of times. The read finishes 3 residues shy of the CDR3 end, and the germline J gene is used to complete it. The rearrangement uses TRBV11-2 and TRBJ2-5; 7 bases are shared with TRBD1. The CDR3 runs 15 residues. CDR1 SGHAT and CDR2 FQNNGV come from the germline V gene. Unmatched junction bases numbered 5, after V lost 0 bases and J lost 4 bases. CDR3 DNA (partial): TGTGCCAGCAGCTTAGAGGTCAACAGGGGAGAGACC. It yields the protein CASSLEVNRGET. The entire CDR3 sequence reads CASSLEVNRGETQYF. Supplemented by reference TRBV11-2 and TRBJ2-5, the full variable domain reads EAGVAQSPRYKIIEKRQSVAFWCNPISGHATLYWYQQILGQGPKLLIQFQNNGVVDDSQLPKDRFSAERLKGVDSTLKIQPAKLEDSAVYLCASSLEVNRGETQYFGPGTRLLVL.

Details on this clone: The sequence runs out 3 residues before the end of the CDR3; the remainder is reconstructed from the germline J gene. The V call is TRBV2, the J call TRBJ2-2; 8 bases line up with TRBD1. Looked up from germline, CDR1 is SNHLY and CDR2 is FYNNEI. The CDR3 covers 14 residues. The V gene end was trimmed by 7 bases and the J gene end by 5 bases; junction bases not matched to a gene: 6. CDR3 loop: CASTGTGRTGELFF. CDR3 DNA (partial): TGTGCCAGCACCGGGACAGGAAGAACCGGGGAG.

This clone was recorded at least ten times. Sequencing ends 3 residues short of the CDR3 end; the germline J gene provides the rest. This rearrangement joins TRBV7-2 to TRBJ2-7; possibly TRBD2 for D (6 bases). Trimming left V 5 bases short and J 0 bases short, with 14 bases between. Germline CDR1 SGHTA, CDR2 FQGNSA. The CDR3 extends over 15 amino acids. Partial CDR3 DNA: TGTGCCAGCAGCAAAGATCGGGGGAACTCCTACGAG. This encodes CASSKDRGNSYE. The full CDR3 protein reads CASSKDRGNSYEQYF.

About this clone itself: From the germline J gene comes the end of the CDR3, since the read stops 3 residues before it. The J gene is TRBJ2-7, the V gene TRBV20-1; 10 bases match TRBD2. The length of the CDR3 is 17 residues. The V gene end was trimmed by 2 bases and the J gene end by 1 base; junction bases not matched to a gene: 11. From germline, CDR1 is DFQATT and CDR2 SNEGSKA (reference sequence). CDR3 residues: CSARRVRGTSVSYEQYF. CDR3 bases read: TGCAGTGCTAGAAGGGTCCGCGGGACTAGCGTTTCCTACGAG.

A remark on this clone: The read terminates 3 residues ahead of where the CDR3 ends, so the germline J gene completes it. The rearrangement links TRBV20-1 to TRBJ1-6; TRBD1 agrees at 8 bases. The germline gives CDR1 DFQATT, CDR2 SNEGSKA (reference sequence). CDR3 length: 16 amino acids. The V gene end was trimmed by 1 base and the J gene end by 4 bases; junction bases not matched to a gene: 6. The CDR3 is CSARARRTGYNSPLHF. Incomplete CDR3 DNA: TGCAGTGCTAGAGCTCGTAGGACAGGGTATAATTCACCC.

Concerning this clone: With the read ending 3 residues before the CDR3 end, the germline J gene is used to fill in that end. J is TRBJ1-1 and V is TRBV6-1; D is perhaps TRBD1 (5 bases). Trimming shortened V by 0 bases and J by 1 base, and 18 bases separated the two germline ends. The CDR3 sequence is 18 residues long. Per germline, CDR1 MNHNS and CDR2 SASEGT. This chain's CDR3 is CASSEAGWGVGGNTEAFF. Incomplete CDR3 DNA: TGTGCCAGCAGTGAAGCCGGATGGGGGGTCGGTGGGAACACTGAA.